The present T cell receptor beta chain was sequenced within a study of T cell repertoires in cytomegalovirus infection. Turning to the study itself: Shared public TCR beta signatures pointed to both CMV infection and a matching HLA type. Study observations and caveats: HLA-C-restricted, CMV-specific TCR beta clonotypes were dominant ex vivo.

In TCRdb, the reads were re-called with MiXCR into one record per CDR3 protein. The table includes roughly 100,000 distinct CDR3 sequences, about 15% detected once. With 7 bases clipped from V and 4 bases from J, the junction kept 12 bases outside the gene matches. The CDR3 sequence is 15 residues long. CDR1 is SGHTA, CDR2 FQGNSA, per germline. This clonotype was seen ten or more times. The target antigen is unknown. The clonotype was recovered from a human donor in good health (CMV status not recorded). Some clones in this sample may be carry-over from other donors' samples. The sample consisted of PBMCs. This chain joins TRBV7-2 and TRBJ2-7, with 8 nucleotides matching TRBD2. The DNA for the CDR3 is TGTGCCAGCATCGCCCGGGGGGGCCTCAGGTACGAGCAGTACTTC. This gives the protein CASIARGGLRYEQYF.